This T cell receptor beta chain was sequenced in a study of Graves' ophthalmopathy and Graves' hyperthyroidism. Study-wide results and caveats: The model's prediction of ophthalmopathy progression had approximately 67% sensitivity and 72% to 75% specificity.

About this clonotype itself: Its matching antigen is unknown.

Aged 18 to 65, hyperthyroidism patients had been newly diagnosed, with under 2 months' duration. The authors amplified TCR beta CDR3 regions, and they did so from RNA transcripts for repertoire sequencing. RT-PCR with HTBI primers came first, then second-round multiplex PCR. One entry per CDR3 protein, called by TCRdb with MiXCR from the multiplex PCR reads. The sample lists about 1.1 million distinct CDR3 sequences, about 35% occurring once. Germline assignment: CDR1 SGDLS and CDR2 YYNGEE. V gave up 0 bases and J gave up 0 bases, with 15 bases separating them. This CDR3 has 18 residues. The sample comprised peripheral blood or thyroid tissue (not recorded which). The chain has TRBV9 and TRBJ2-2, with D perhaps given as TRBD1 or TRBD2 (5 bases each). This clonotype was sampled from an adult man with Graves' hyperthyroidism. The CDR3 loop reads CASSVVAPEGTNTGELFF. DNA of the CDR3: TGTGCCAGCAGCGTAGTGGCCCCTGAGGGGACGAACACCGGGGAGCTGTTTTTT.